A single sample is the source of the 17 T cell receptor beta chains below, sequenced in a study of cytomegalovirus exposure and HLA in healthy donors. PCR amplification relied on 60 Vbeta primers (plus 13 Jbeta primers). Using immunoSEQ multiplex PCR, the repertoire was profiled, and TCRdb retains in-frame clones only, with some absent. Its clone listing holds approximately 110,000 clones. Specimen: PBMCs. The receptors originated from a man aged 18 to 29 in good health and CMV-seronegative.

The J gene is TRBJ2-7, the V gene TRBV5-6; a possible D gene is TRBD1 (5 bases). The V gene's germline CDR1 is SGHDT and CDR2 YYEEEE. Trimming took 1 base from V and 1 from J, leaving 24 bases between them. This CDR3 is 19 amino acids long. CDR3 loop: CASSLRSGFISLRSYEQYF. The CDR3 DNA follows: TGTGCCAGCAGCTTGCGATCAGGGTTTATATCGCTACGTTCCTACGAGCAGTACTTC. Combining the CDR3 with reference TRBV5-6 and TRBJ2-7 gives the whole variable domain DAGVTQSPTHLIKTRGQQVTLRCSPKSGHDTVSWYQQALGQGPQFIFQYYEEEERQRGNFPDRFSGHQFPNYSSELNVNALLLGDSALYLCASSLRSGFISLRSYEQYFGPGTRLTVT.

J is TRBJ2-7 and V is TRBV5-6, with D tentatively TRBD2 (5 bases). Trimming cost V 0 bases and J 8 bases, with 9 bases left between them. This CDR3 comprises 12 residues. Germline assignment: CDR1 SGHDT and CDR2 YYEEEE. CDR3 bases: TGTGCCAGCAGCTTGGAGAGGGCCAAGCAGTACTTC. Translating gives CASSLERAKQYF.

The gene calls are TRBV5-1 and TRBJ1-1, with 7 bases that match TRBD1. This CDR3 spans 16 amino acids. Losses at the gene ends were 4 bases for V and 4 bases for J; bases not matched to a gene: 13. Germline V gene sequence: CDR1 SGHRS, CDR2 YFSETQ. In DNA, the CDR3 is TGCGCCAGCAGCGCCGAACAGGGGCAGGTGAGCACTGAAGCTTTCTTT. Translating gives CASSAEQGQVSTEAFF.

This chain connects TRBV28 to TRBJ1-4; 12 nucleotides agree with TRBD1. The CDR3 sequence is 16 residues long. J gave up 8 bases and V 1 base, and 5 bases lay outside the gene matches. Germline CDR1 reads MDHEN; CDR2 reads SYDVKM. The CDR3 reads CASSLSPGQGAEKLFF. DNA for the CDR3: TGTGCCAGCAGTTTATCCCCGGGACAGGGGGCGGAAAAACTGTTTTTT.

The chain couples TRBV4-1 to TRBJ1-5; D not certain. The CDR3 consists of 14 residues. V lost 5 bases and J lost 8, with 16 bases in between. The germline gives CDR1 MGHRA, CDR2 YSYEKL. The CDR3 region is CASSEGGQVKPQHF. Written as DNA, the CDR3 is TGCGCCAGCAGCGAGGGAGGGCAGGTAAAGCCCCAGCATTTT.

The CDR3 is CASSWGQGRTEAFF. The DNA for the CDR3 is TGTGCCAGCAGCTGGGGACAGGGGAGAACTGAAGCTTTCTTT. J is TRBJ1-1 and V is TRBV11-1, with 10 nucleotides matching TRBD1. The length of the CDR3 is 14 residues. Per the germline V gene, CDR1 is SGHAT and CDR2 is FQDESV (reference sequence). V was clipped by 4 bases and J by 5 bases; unmatched bases: 4.

The V gene is TRBV10-2, the J gene TRBJ2-7, with D perhaps TRBD2 (6 bases). The V end lost 6 bases, the J end lost 7 bases, and 19 bases lay between the germline ends. CDR1 and CDR2 (germline): WSHSY, SAAADI. This CDR3 is 14 amino acids long. CDR3: CASRSGTPRGEQYF. CDR3 nucleotide sequence: TGCGCCAGCAGATCGGGGACCCCTCGGGGGGAGCAGTACTTC.

V gene TRBV9 combines with J gene TRBJ1-1; 8 nucleotides match TRBD1. V was clipped by 0 bases and J by 4 bases; unmatched bases: 5. CDR3 length equals 15 residues. Germline CDR1 is SGDLS and CDR2 is YYNGEE. The CDR3 DNA follows: TGTGCCAGCAGCGTAGATCCCACAGGGGGCACTGAAGCTTTCTTT. Amino acids: CASSVDPTGGTEAFF.

The chain recombines TRBV5-4 with TRBJ1-1; D gene ambiguous. Trimming stripped 4 bases from V and 5 bases from J, with 12 bases between. Germline CDR1 is SGHNT and CDR2 is YYREEE (reference sequence). This CDR3 is 13 amino acids long. The CDR3 is CASSQQFLTEAFF. The CDR3 DNA is TGTGCCAGCAGCCAACAGTTTCTTACTGAAGCTTTCTTT.

This chain joins TRBV27 and TRBJ1-2; maybe TRBD1 (5 bases). Germline loops: CDR1 MNHEY, CDR2 SMNVEV (reference sequence). CDR3 length equals 16 residues. V lost 6 bases and J lost 0, with 17 bases in between. The CDR3 loop reads CASRNGGGNTNYGYTF. The CDR3 DNA sequence: TGTGCCAGCAGAAACGGCGGGGGGAATACTAACTATGGCTACACCTTC.

J is TRBJ2-7 and V is TRBV27, with D maybe TRBD2 (5 bases). Per the germline V gene, CDR1 is MNHEY and CDR2 is SMNVEV (reference sequence). V was pared by 7 bases and J by 2 bases, with 18 bases between. This CDR3 is built from 15 residues. The CDR3 reads CASIADASGTYEQYF. The CDR3, as DNA: TGTGCCAGCATTGCCGACGCTTCGGGAACCTACGAGCAGTACTTC.

The chain couples TRBV19 to TRBJ1-2; 7 nucleotides line up with TRBD1. This CDR3 has 14 residues. Per germline, CDR1 LNHDA and CDR2 SQIVND (reference sequence). Trimming cost V 5 bases and J 4 bases; bases outside gene matches: 7. CDR3 sequence (DNA): TGTGCCAGTAGTCGAGACAGGGATAGCTATGGCTACACCTTC. It is translated as CASSRDRDSYGYTF.

The V call is TRBV27, the J call TRBJ2-7; a weak D match, TRBD2 (5 bases). V lost 3 bases to trimming and J lost 10 bases, with 16 bases between them. The CDR3 runs to 13 residues. The germline V gene encodes CDR1 MNHEY and CDR2 SMNVEV (reference sequence). Here the CDR3 DNA reads TGTGCCAGCAGTTTCTCAGGAGGAACTATTCAGTACTTC. This codes for CASSFSGGTIQYF.

The chain joins TRBV20-1 to TRBJ2-7, with D hard to call. The CDR3 loop spans 11 amino acids. V was cut by 5 bases and J by 2 bases, with 7 bases left in between. Germline lookup yields CDR1 DFQATT and CDR2 SNEGSKA (reference sequence). The CDR3 sequence: CSAQHPYEQYF. For the CDR3, the DNA is TGCAGTGCTCAACATCCCTACGAGCAGTACTTC.

This chain joins TRBV5-1 and TRBJ2-1; 7 bases line up with TRBD2. V lost 0 bases to trimming and J lost 7 bases; unmatched junction nucleotides: 10. This CDR3 spans 16 amino acids. The germline gives CDR1 SGHRS, CDR2 YFSETQ. The CDR3 DNA reads as TGCGCCAGCAGCTTGGCAGGGACTACAATGGGGAATGAGCAGTTCTTC. This translates into CASSLAGTTMGNEQFF.

This chain links TRBV5-1 with TRBJ1-2; D perhaps matches TRBD1 (5 bases). The germline gives CDR1 SGHRS, CDR2 YFSETQ. The CDR3 sequence is 16 residues long. V gave up 3 bases and J gave up 1 base, with 16 bases separating them. DNA of the CDR3: TGCGCCAGCAGCTCCTCCCAGGGCGGTGGTAACTATGGCTACACCTTC. It specifies CASSSSQGGGNYGYTF. Full variable domain (remainder filled in from reference TRBV5-1 and TRBJ1-2): KAGVTQTPRYLIKTRGQQVTLSCSPISGHRSVSWYQQTPGQGLQFLFEYFSETQRNKGNFPGRFSGRQFSNSRSEMNVSTLELGDSALYLCASSSSQGGGNYGYTFGSGTRLTVV.

The V gene is TRBV18, the J gene TRBJ2-7, with TRBD1 matching 7 bases. CDR3 length: 15 amino acids. Germline V CDR1 and CDR2: KGHSH, LQKENI. V lost 4 bases to trimming and J lost 4 bases; unmatched junction nucleotides: 10. The CDR3 loop reads CASSQRSGQWYEQYF. For the CDR3, the DNA is TGTGCCAGCTCACAACGATCGGGACAGTGGTACGAGCAGTACTTC. The full variable domain, in which reference TRBV18 and TRBJ2-7 provide the parts outside the CDR3, is NAGVMQNPRHLVRRRGQEARLRCSPMKGHSHVYWYRQLPEEGLKFMVYLQKENIIDESGMPKERFSAEFPKEGPSILRIQQVVRGDSAAYFCASSQRSGQWYEQYFGPGTRLTVT.